Here is one T cell receptor beta chain with its context. No antigen is known for it. TCRdb called the reads again in MiXCR, with one record for every CDR3 protein. The sample has roughly 990,000 distinct CDR3 sequences; roughly 31% are singletons. The data derive from a study of T cell repertoires in cytomegalovirus infection. Study-level findings and limits: Of the TCR beta families, the public ones yielded a cumulative frequency that identified carriers of CMV plus the relevant HLA.

The CDR3 has 14 residues. CDR1 is DFQATT, CDR2 SNEGSKA, per germline (reference sequence). V was clipped by 3 bases and J by 4 bases, with 15 bases between them. The chain carries TRBV20-1 and TRBJ1-1, with a possible D match to TRBD1 (5 bases). This sequence was found in a human donor in good health (CMV status not recorded). Some clones in this sample may be carry-over from other donors' samples. The sample in question was cultured CD8+ T cells from PBMCs, obtained from culture after CMV antigen stimulation. For the CDR3, the DNA is TGCAGTGCTAGTGACCCTGGGGGGGGCACTGAAGCTTTCTTT. Protein: CSASDPGGGTEAFF.